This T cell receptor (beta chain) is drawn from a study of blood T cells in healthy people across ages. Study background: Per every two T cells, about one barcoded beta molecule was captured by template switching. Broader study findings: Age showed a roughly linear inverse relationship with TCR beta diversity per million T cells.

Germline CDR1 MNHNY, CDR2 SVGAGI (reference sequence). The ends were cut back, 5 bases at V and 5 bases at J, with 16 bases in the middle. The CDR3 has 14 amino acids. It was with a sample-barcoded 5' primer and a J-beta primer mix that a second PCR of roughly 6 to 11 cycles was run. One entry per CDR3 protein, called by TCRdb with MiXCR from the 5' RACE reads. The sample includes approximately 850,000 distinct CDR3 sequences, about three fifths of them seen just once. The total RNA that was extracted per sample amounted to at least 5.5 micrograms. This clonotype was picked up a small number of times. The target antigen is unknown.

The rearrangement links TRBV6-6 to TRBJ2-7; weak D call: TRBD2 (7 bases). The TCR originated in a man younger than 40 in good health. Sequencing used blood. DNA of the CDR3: TGTGCCAGCAGTCGCATCGAGGGGGGGCACGAGCAGTACTTC. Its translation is CASSRIEGGHEQYF.